This TCR beta chain emerged from a study of T cells after somatic rescue of genetic block. TCRdb's copy holds only in-frame clones and misses some; the assay was immunoSEQ multiplex PCR. The table shows more than 9,500 clones, with over 65% occurring only once. V was pared by 0 bases and J by 7 bases, with 13 bases between. The CDR3 extends over 14 amino acids. Germline V gives CDR1 MNHEY, CDR2 SVGAGI. The source material was peripheral blood mononuclear cells (PBMCs). The rearrangement joins TRBV6-5 to TRBJ2-7, with D possibly matching TRBD2 (6 bases). The sequence came from a boy between 10 and 17 years old. The CDR3 spells CASSYSGRAGEQYF. The CDR3 nucleotides read TGTGCCAGCAGTTACTCGGGCAGGGCGGGGGAGCAGTACTTC.